This T cell receptor beta chain is drawn from a study of shared clonotypes between healthy human individuals. Study as a whole: Three plates were used per donor for CD4 naive, three for CD4 memory, two for CD8 naive and one for CD8 memory.

Sequencing used immunoSEQ multiplex PCR; TCRdb keeps in-frame clones, though not all of them. The table lists roughly 1,500,000 clones, around 98% of them singletons. This CDR3 is built from 15 residues. V lost 5 bases to trimming and J lost 4 bases; unmatched junction nucleotides: 5. CDR1 SGHNT and CDR2 YENEEA come from the germline V gene. The origin of this receptor is a young man in good health. The gene calls are TRBV11-3 and TRBJ2-3; 11 bases agree with TRBD2. Sequencing input: naive CD4+ T cells sorted from blood. The subset: CD45RA+ positively selected. The CDR3 reads CASSPSGRNPDTQYF. The CDR3 DNA follows: TGTGCCAGCAGCCCTAGCGGGAGGAACCCAGATACGCAGTATTTT.